This T cell receptor (beta chain) was found in a study of cytomegalovirus exposure and HLA in healthy donors. Study summary: As released early, the data held 75 million to 90 million unique TCRs from HLA-typed donors. General observations from the study: TCR beta V- and J-gene trimming, according to a later analysis, was linked to a missense DCLRE1C variant.

About this clone itself: Its antigen remains unidentified.

The PCR was carried out with 60 Vbeta primers and 13 Jbeta primers. Produced via immunoSEQ multiplex PCR; TCRdb's table is partial and in-frame only. The sample has roughly 95,000 clones; roughly 82% are singletons. The sample taken for sequencing was PBMCs. The receptor's source is a man younger than 40 in good health and CMV-seropositive.

The CDR3: CSARQGPPTDTQYF. CDR3 nucleotide sequence: TGCAGCGCCAGACAGGGCCCCCCCACAGATACGCAGTATTTT. The chain joins TRBV29-1 to TRBJ2-3; 7 bases align to TRBD1. CDR3 length: 14 residues. The V segment lost 7 bases and the J segment 2 bases; nucleotides outside the gene matches: 9. The V gene's germline CDR1 is SQVTM and CDR2 ANQGSEA.